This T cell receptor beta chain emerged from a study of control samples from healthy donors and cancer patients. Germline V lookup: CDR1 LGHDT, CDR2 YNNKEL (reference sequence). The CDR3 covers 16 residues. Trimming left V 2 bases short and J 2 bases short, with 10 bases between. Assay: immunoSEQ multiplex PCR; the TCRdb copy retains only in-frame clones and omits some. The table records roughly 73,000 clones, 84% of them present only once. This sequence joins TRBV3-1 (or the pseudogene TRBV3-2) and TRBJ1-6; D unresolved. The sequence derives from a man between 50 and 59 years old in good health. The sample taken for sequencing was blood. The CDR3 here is CASSQNGRTYNSPLHF. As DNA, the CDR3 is TGTGCCAGCAGCCAAAACGGCAGGACCTATAATTCACCCCTCCACTTT.